This passage covers 12 T cell receptor beta chains from one sample sequenced in a study of T cell repertoires in cytomegalovirus infection. TCRdb analysed the reads with MiXCR anew, one entry per CDR3 protein. The sample lists about 260,000 distinct CDR3 sequences, 9.1% occurring once. What was sequenced was PBMCs. These receptors were obtained from a human donor in good health (CMV status not recorded). Some clones in this sample may be carry-over from other donors' samples.

The rearrangement joins TRBV11-1 to TRBJ2-1; 8 nucleotides agree with TRBD1. The junction had 4 bases not matched to a gene; V was cut back by 5 bases and J by 4 bases. The CDR3 length is 14 residues. CDR1 SGHAT and CDR2 FQDESV come from the germline V gene (reference sequence). CDR3 DNA sequence: TGTGCCAGCAGCGCGGACAGGGCGTACAATGAGCAGTTCTTC. This gives the protein CASSADRAYNEQFF.

This clonotype was counted only a few times. The chain employs TRBV10-3 and TRBJ1-1; no clear D gene. Trimming shortened V by 6 bases and J by 2 bases, and 7 bases separated the two germline ends. This CDR3 is 12 amino acids long. CDR1 is ENHRY, CDR2 SYGVKD, per germline. The CDR3 nucleotides read TGTGCCATCAGAGCGGATAACACTGAAGCTTTCTTT. It yields the protein CAIRADNTEAFF.

This rearrangement joins TRBV18 to TRBJ2-3; D unresolved. The CDR3 is made up of 14 amino acids. The V end lost 2 bases, the J end lost 5 bases, and 11 bases lay between the germline ends. Germline CDR1 and CDR2: KGHSH and LQKENI. For the CDR3, the DNA is TGTGCCAGCTCACCAAGTCAGCGTGGAGATACGCAGTATTTT. Protein sequence: CASSPSQRGDTQYF.

V and J are TRBV20-1 and TRBJ1-5; maybe TRBD1 (5 bases). The germline gives CDR1 DFQATT, CDR2 SNEGSKA (reference sequence). V was trimmed by 3 bases and J by 1 base, leaving 13 bases between them. The CDR3 covers 15 residues. CDR3 protein: CSARAGSKSNQPQHF. CDR3 in DNA: TGCAGTGCTAGGGCAGGGTCTAAGAGCAATCAGCCCCAGCATTTT.

This clonotype was observed at least ten times. The chain has TRBV7-8 and TRBJ1-4; possible D gene TRBD1, 6 bases. The germline V gene has CDR1 SGHVS and CDR2 FQNEAQ. Trimming took off 5 bases at V and 1 base at J, with 14 bases between the two ends. The CDR3 runs to 16 residues. The CDR3 nucleotides are TGTGCCAGCAGCCCCGGTAGAGGGGGAACTAATGAAAAACTGTTTTTT. This codes for CASSPGRGGTNEKLFF.

This chain joins TRBV7-4 and TRBJ2-7; D possibly corresponds to TRBD2 (5 bases). V dropped 5 bases and J dropped 2 bases, with 10 bases sitting between them. Per germline, CDR1 SGHVT and CDR2 SQSDAQ. The CDR3 contains 13 residues. CDR3 DNA sequence: TGTGCCAGCAGCCTCAGAGGGACCTACGAGCAGTACTTC. Protein product: CASSLRGTYEQYF.

The rearrangement uses TRBV18 and TRBJ2-2; no clear D gene. Trimming took 2 bases from V and 0 from J, leaving 7 bases between them. This CDR3 is 15 amino acids long. CDR1 and CDR2 from the germline V gene are KGHSH and LQKENI. CDR3 coding DNA: TGTGCCAGCTCACCAGCAGTTTCGAACACCGGGGAGCTGTTTTTT. Residues: CASSPAVSNTGELFF.

This clonotype was picked up a small number of times. The chain carries TRBV6-2 or TRBV6-3 and TRBJ1-5; no definite D call. V shed 2 bases and J shed 1 base, with 15 bases lying between them. CDR3 length: 17 residues. Germline loops: CDR1 MNHEY, CDR2 SVGEGT. DNA of the CDR3: TGTGCCAGCAGTTACGAACCGGGGAGCTCGAGCAATCAGCCCCAGCATTTT. This codes for CASSYEPGSSSNQPQHF.

There are a few counts of this clonotype. The rearrangement uses TRBV28 and TRBJ1-2; D not certain. CDR1 is MDHEN, CDR2 SYDVKM, per germline. The CDR3 contains 13 residues. Trimming took off 6 bases at V and 6 bases at J, with 14 bases between the two ends. The CDR3: CASRGPSRDGYTF. In DNA, the CDR3 is TGTGCCAGCAGAGGACCGTCCCGGGATGGCTACACCTTC.

This clonotype occurred many times. The chain recombines TRBV7-9 with TRBJ1-5; possible D gene TRBD1, 5 bases. CDR1 is SEHNR and CDR2 is FQNEAQ in the germline V gene (reference sequence). CDR3 size: 15 residues. V was shortened by 5 bases and J by 1 base, with 12 bases between the two germline ends. In nucleotides, the CDR3 is TGTGCCAGCAGCCTTACCGGGACGAGCAATCAGCCCCAGCATTTT. Encoded protein: CASSLTGTSNQPQHF.

This clonotype was seen many times. This chain connects TRBV6-2 or TRBV6-3 to TRBJ1-1; 7 bases match TRBD1. Germline V lookup: CDR1 MNHEY, CDR2 SVGEGT. V lost 7 bases and J lost 3; bases outside the gene matches: 5. The CDR3 runs 13 residues. CDR3 in amino acids: CASTYRGDTEAFF. The CDR3 nucleotides are TGTGCCAGCACCTACAGGGGAGACACTGAAGCTTTCTTT.

The rearrangement joins TRBV2 to TRBJ1-5; no firm D call. The CDR3 extends over 14 amino acids. V was trimmed by 6 bases and J by 1 base, leaving 10 bases between them. Germline V gene data show CDR1 as SNHLY and CDR2 as FYNNEI. CDR3 protein: CASSATMSNQPQHF. The CDR3 coding sequence is TGTGCCAGCAGCGCCACCATGAGCAATCAGCCCCAGCATTTT.